The clone carrying this T cell receptor beta chain was counted ten times or more. Its target is unknown. The source of the sample is a study of CD8 T cells in ankylosing spondylitis. Study-wide points: Characteristic of ankylosing spondylitis blood, it appeared, was a TCR beta motif comprising about 8 highly homologous variants. Relatively rare in peripheral blood, disease-linked clones were also CD8+.

CDR3 length equals 13 residues. Deletions cut 5 bases from V and 6 bases from J, with 11 bases between. Each CDR3 protein is one row after TCRdb ran MiXCR on the 5' RACE reads. Of more than 150,000 distinct CDR3 sequences listed, around a sixth are singletons. The chain employs TRBV12-3 or TRBV12-4 and TRBJ2-1; D not resolved. This TCR was recovered from a male donor between 5 and 29 years old with ankylosing spondylitis or in good health (not recorded which). Sequencing used blood, either unsorted or a sorted T cell fraction (not recorded which). The CDR3 protein is CASSRGPGNEQFF. The CDR3 DNA is TGTGCCAGCAGTCGTGGCCCGGGCAATGAGCAGTTCTTC.